This T cell receptor (beta chain) was sequenced during a study of T-cell reconstitution after alpha-beta-depleted transplantation in children. During its preparation, the TCRbeta library received unique molecular identifiers. Each CDR3 protein gets one entry after TCRdb re-called the PCR reads with MiXCR. Of about 980,000 distinct CDR3 sequences listed, around 30% are singletons. CDR3 size: 15 residues. The V end lost 5 bases, the J end lost 5 bases, and 16 bases lay between the germline ends. The source was PBMCs, mostly from graft donor cells, collected 360 days after TCRalphabeta/CD19-depleted stem cell transplant. The receptor was derived from a boy under two years old who had a stem cell transplant for SCID, so the T cells may come from the graft donor. The chain is built from TRBV12-3 or TRBV12-4 and TRBJ2-1; D is undetermined. CDR3 sequence reads: CASSTRGYPHNEQFF. The CDR3, as DNA: TGTGCCAGCAGTACACGAGGATACCCTCACAATGAGCAGTTCTTC.